These 31 T cell receptor beta chains were sequenced from one sample in a study of cytomegalovirus exposure and HLA in healthy donors. Amplification used 60 Vbeta primers and 13 Jbeta primers. Profiled with immunoSEQ multiplex PCR; TCRdb holds only in-frame clones, not every one. The table for this sample gives under 200,000 clones. Sequencing input: PBMCs. These receptors all come from a young woman in good health and CMV-seropositive.

This chain joins TRBV19 and TRBJ2-1; the match to TRBD2 covers 11 bases. The J segment lost 7 bases and the V segment lost 2 bases, leaving 4 bases of the junction unmatched. The CDR3 extends over 15 amino acids. CDR1 is LNHDA and CDR2 is SQIVND in the germline V gene (reference sequence). The CDR3 nucleotides are TGTGCCAGTAGTATACTAGCGGGAGGAAGGAATGAGCAGTTCTTC. Residues: CASSILAGGRNEQFF.

This chain connects TRBV6-1 to TRBJ2-5, with D possibly matching TRBD1 (5 bases). The better agreement between TRBJ2-7 and the DNA end casts doubt on the J call. This CDR3 comprises 13 residues. Germline V CDR1 and CDR2: MNHNS, SASEGT. DNA for the CDR3: TGTGCCAGCAGAAAAGGGGCTTCCTACGAGCAGTACTTC. This codes for CASRKGASYEQYF.

The chain carries TRBV18 and TRBJ2-1, with 11 bases lining up with TRBD1. The trim removed 3 bases at V and 9 bases at J, leaving 10 bases unmatched. This CDR3 comprises 16 residues. The germline V gene has CDR1 KGHSH and CDR2 LQKENI. CDR3 amino acids: CASSPLRTGGIGEQFF. The CDR3 nucleotides are TGTGCCAGCTCACCCCTTCGGACAGGGGGCATCGGTGAGCAGTTCTTC.

This sequence joins TRBV9 and TRBJ2-7; 8 nucleotides line up with TRBD2. J lost 6 bases, V lost 4 bases, and 3 bases had no gene match. Germline V CDR1 and CDR2: SGDLS, YYNGEE. This CDR3 region has 12 residues. The CDR3, as DNA: TGTGCCAGCAGCCCCCGGGGGGGCGAGCAGTACTTC. Its translation is CASSPRGGEQYF.

V usage is TRBV2 and J usage is TRBJ1-1; D remains ambiguous. Germline assignment: CDR1 SNHLY and CDR2 FYNNEI. V was cut by 5 bases and J by 2 bases, with 12 bases left in between. The CDR3 runs to 14 residues. CDR3 DNA: TGTGCCAGCAGTTACAGCGGAATAAACACTGAAGCTTTCTTT. Translation gives CASSYSGINTEAFF.

The rearrangement joins TRBV7-2 to TRBJ1-1, with 8 bases lining up with TRBD1. Germline V lookup: CDR1 SGHTA, CDR2 FQGNSA. The CDR3 length is 13 residues. The ends lost 2 bases at V and 6 bases at J; junction bases unmatched: 2. The CDR3 protein is CASSLHRGAEAFF. In DNA form, the CDR3 reads TGTGCCAGCAGCTTACACAGGGGGGCTGAAGCTTTCTTT.

The genes are TRBV6-5 and TRBJ1-1; 7 nucleotides line up with TRBD1. The CDR3 is 12 amino acids. J gave up 5 bases and V 8 bases, and 5 bases lay outside the gene matches. Germline V CDR1 and CDR2: MNHEY, SVGAGI. The CDR3 coding sequence is TGTGCCAGCGGGGCAGGGGGGACTGAAGCTTTCTTT. Protein: CASGAGGTEAFF.

The CDR3 nucleotides are TGTGCCAGCAGTGAATGGGGACTAGCGGGCCGGAGCTCCTACAATGAGCAGTTCTTC. Encoded protein: CASSEWGLAGRSSYNEQFF. This rearrangement joins TRBV2 to TRBJ2-1; 12 nucleotides match TRBD2. The germline gives CDR1 SNHLY, CDR2 FYNNEI. The CDR3 is made up of 19 amino acids. The ends lost 2 bases at V and 0 bases at J; junction bases unmatched: 8.

The rearrangement links TRBV9 to TRBJ2-5; 7 nucleotides agree with TRBD1. Germline-derived CDR1 and CDR2 are SGDLS and YYNGEE. The CDR3 is 15 residues long. With V trimmed by 0 bases and J by 4 bases, 6 bases remained unmatched. The CDR3 loop is CASSVGQGRGETQYF. For the CDR3, the DNA is TGTGCCAGCAGCGTAGGACAGGGACGGGGAGAGACCCAGTACTTC.

The chain employs TRBV6-1 and TRBJ1-5, with 8 bases matching TRBD1. CDR1 is MNHNS, CDR2 SASEGT, per germline. The ends lost 2 bases at V and 0 bases at J; junction bases unmatched: 3. This CDR3 has 16 amino acids. The CDR3 reads CASSEWTGYSNQPQHF. The CDR3 nucleotides are TGTGCCAGCAGTGAATGGACAGGGTATAGCAATCAGCCCCAGCATTTT.

This chain joins TRBV5-1 and TRBJ1-1; possible D gene TRBD1, 6 bases. Between the trimmed V and J ends, which lost 4 bases and 4 bases, there was a span of 14 bases. CDR1 and CDR2 from the germline V gene are SGHRS and YFSETQ. This CDR3 is built from 14 residues. CDR3 in amino acids: CASSGTWGPTEAFF. The CDR3 DNA is TGCGCCAGCAGCGGGACGTGGGGGCCCACTGAAGCTTTCTTT.

Worth noting for this clone: The sample contains more than one DNA sequence encoding this CDR3. J is TRBJ2-3 and V is TRBV7-2; a weak D match, TRBD2 (5 bases). The CDR3 extends over 14 amino acids. Between the trimmed V and J ends, which lost 1 base and 1 base, there was a span of 6 bases. Germline V gene lookup returns CDR1 SGHTA and CDR2 FQGNSA. The CDR3 reads CASSLVGGTDTQYF. The CDR3 DNA reads as TGTGCCAGCAGCTTAGTCGGGGGCACAGATACGCAGTATTTT.

This rearrangement joins TRBV25-1 to TRBJ2-7; TRBD2 is a possible D gene (5 bases). CDR1 is MGHDK, CDR2 SYGVNS, per germline. V was clipped by 7 bases and J by 5 bases, with 18 bases between them. The CDR3 runs 14 residues. CDR3 in DNA: TGTGCCAGCACCGACCGACGGACGAGGGACGAGCAGTACTTC. The encoded protein is CASTDRRTRDEQYF.

V is TRBV4-1 and J is TRBJ2-7, with 12 bases lining up with TRBD2. V gave up 6 bases and J gave up 0 bases; unmatched junction bases: 3. Germline values: CDR1 MGHRA, CDR2 YSYEKL. The CDR3 covers 15 residues. DNA for the CDR3: TGCGCCAGCAGGGCGACTAGCGGGAGCTCCTACGAGCAGTACTTC. The encoded protein is CASRATSGSSYEQYF.

The chain joins TRBV15 to TRBJ1-5; TRBD1 might be the D (6 bases). This CDR3 has 14 amino acids. Looked up from germline, CDR1 is LNHNV and CDR2 is YYDKDF (reference sequence). The V gene lost 5 bases and the J gene lost 4 bases, with 12 bases spanning the gap. The CDR3 is CATSENRENQPQHF. CDR3 DNA sequence: TGTGCCACCAGCGAGAACAGGGAGAATCAGCCCCAGCATTTT.

This chain uses TRBV4-2 with TRBJ1-3; 8 bases map to TRBD1. V lost 0 bases and J lost 3; bases outside the gene matches: 4. The CDR3 consists of 16 residues. CDR1 is LGHNA and CDR2 is YNFKEQ in the germline V gene. In DNA form, the CDR3 reads TGTGCCAGCAGCCAAGACCCACAGGGGGATGGAAACACCATATATTTT. As protein: CASSQDPQGDGNTIYF.

The chain links TRBV2 to TRBJ2-2; weak D call: TRBD1 (5 bases). V lost 7 bases to trimming and J lost 5 bases, with 14 bases between them. The CDR3 consists of 14 residues. Germline V gene lookup returns CDR1 SNHLY and CDR2 FYNNEI. The CDR3 region is CASTSRAGTGELFF. CDR3 bases: TGTGCCAGCACTTCCAGGGCAGGTACCGGGGAGCTGTTTTTT.

The chain joins TRBV7-2 to TRBJ1-1; no reliable D call. Germline CDR1 and CDR2: SGHTA and FQGNSA. This CDR3 is built from 17 residues. With 2 bases removed from V and 1 base from J, the gap between germline ends came to 17 bases. The CDR3: CASSLSTAVGWNTEAFF. Here the CDR3 DNA reads TGTGCCAGCAGCTTATCTACGGCAGTCGGGTGGAACACTGAAGCTTTCTTT.

The chain has TRBV15 and TRBJ2-2; 10 bases agree with TRBD1. V dropped 7 bases and J dropped 7; count of bases not matched to a gene: 9. Per the germline V gene, CDR1 is LNHNV and CDR2 is YYDKDF (reference sequence). The length of the CDR3 is 15 residues. CDR3 amino acids: CATIKDRGRNGELFF. The CDR3 DNA sequence: TGTGCCACCATAAAAGACAGGGGGCGAAACGGGGAGCTGTTTTTT.

The gene calls are TRBV9 and TRBJ2-2, with D possibly being TRBD2 (5 bases). The CDR3 is 15 amino acids. CDR1 and CDR2 (germline): SGDLS, YYNGEE. V lost 4 bases to trimming and J lost 4 bases, with 14 bases between them. In nucleotides, the CDR3 is TGTGCCAGCAGCCATAGCGTGGGGAGCACCGGGGAGCTGTTTTTT. Residues: CASSHSVGSTGELFF.

The CDR3 nucleotides read TGCGCCAGCAGCTTGGCTTCGGGGGGGTACAATGAGCAGTTCTTC. As protein: CASSLASGGYNEQFF. The rearrangement links TRBV5-1 to TRBJ2-1, with TRBD2 matching over 8 bases. In germline, CDR1 is SGHRS, CDR2 YFSETQ. The CDR3 sequence is 15 residues long. V lost 0 bases, J lost 4 bases, and 3 bases stayed unmatched.

The rearrangement links TRBV2 to TRBJ1-2, with 8 bases that match TRBD1. The CDR3 totals 19 residues. V dropped 6 bases and J dropped 0; count of bases not matched to a gene: 18. Germline values: CDR1 SNHLY, CDR2 FYNNEI. In DNA form, the CDR3 reads TGTGCCAGCAGCACCGTAGGACAGGGCGTCGAAGAAGCTAACTATGGCTACACCTTC. Its protein product is CASSTVGQGVEEANYGYTF. Full variable domain (remainder filled in from reference TRBV2 and TRBJ1-2): EPEVTQTPSHQVTQMGQEVILRCVPISNHLYFYWYRQILGQKVEFLVSFYNNEISEKSEIFDDQFSVERPDGSNFTLKIRSTKLEDSAMYFCASSTVGQGVEEANYGYTFGSGTRLTVV.

The V and J genes are TRBV5-4 and TRBJ1-1, with a tentative D call TRBD1 (5 bases). CDR3 length equals 14 residues. The germline V gene encodes CDR1 SGHNT and CDR2 YYREEE (reference sequence). Trimming cost V 3 bases and J 3 bases, with 12 bases left between them. CDR3 nucleotides: TGTGCCAGCAGCTGGGGTGGGGGGGACACTGAAGCTTTCTTT. Its translation: CASSWGGGDTEAFF.

V and J are TRBV6-4 and TRBJ2-2; perhaps TRBD1 as D (5 bases). The CDR3 length is 13 residues. Between the trimmed V and J ends, which lost 2 bases and 5 bases, there was a span of 6 bases. From germline, CDR1 is MRHNA and CDR2 SNTAGT. DNA for the CDR3: TGTGCCAGCAGTGACAGGGGAACCGGGGAGCTGTTTTTT. This codes for CASSDRGTGELFF.

This chain joins TRBV12-5 and TRBJ1-5, with 7 bases fitting TRBD1. The CDR3 is made up of 15 amino acids. Germline CDR1 LGHNT, CDR2 FRNRAP. With 0 bases clipped from V and 4 bases from J, the junction kept 3 bases outside the gene matches. CDR3 amino acids: CASGLVAGGNQPQHF. In DNA, the CDR3 is TGTGCTAGTGGTTTGGTCGCAGGGGGGAATCAGCCCCAGCATTTT.

This CDR3 is CASSLSLQGGHGYTF. DNA of the CDR3: TGTGCCAGCAGCTTGTCGCTACAGGGGGGACATGGCTACACCTTC. The V call is TRBV5-4, the J call TRBJ1-2; 8 positions match TRBD1. After removal of 1 base from V and 6 bases from J, the junction contained 8 bases not matched to a gene. Germline-derived CDR1 and CDR2 are SGHNT and YYREEE (reference sequence). This CDR3 is 15 amino acids long.

The V call is TRBV2, the J call TRBJ2-5; 8 bases align to TRBD1. Germline CDR1 SNHLY, CDR2 FYNNEI. The CDR3 runs 17 residues. Trimming at V came to 4 bases and at J to 4 bases, leaving 14 bases not matched to a gene. In DNA form, the CDR3 reads TGTGCCAGCAGTGGGCCTATGGGCAGGGGGCTTGGAGAGACCCAGTACTTC. Protein sequence: CASSGPMGRGLGETQYF.

The chain couples TRBV4-2 to TRBJ1-1, with 7 nucleotides matching TRBD1. Losses at the gene ends were 6 bases for V and 1 base for J; bases not matched to a gene: 17. The CDR3 is 18 amino acids. Germline-derived CDR1 and CDR2 are LGHNA and YNFKEQ. CDR3 amino acids: CASSPAVNRGGANTEAFF. CDR3 DNA: TGTGCCAGCAGTCCCGCGGTCAACAGGGGTGGGGCGAACACTGAAGCTTTCTTT.

The chain is built from TRBV6-1 and TRBJ2-7; weak D call: TRBD2 (6 bases). Trimming removed 1 base at V and 7 bases at J, with 14 bases between. CDR1 is MNHNS, CDR2 SASEGT, per germline. The CDR3 is made up of 14 amino acids. CDR3 coding DNA: TGTGCCAGCAGTGAAGTGGGCGGGATTAGGGAGCAGTACTTC. It encodes CASSEVGGIREQYF.

V is TRBV9 and J is TRBJ2-3, with TRBD2 matching over 9 bases. The CDR3 is 18 amino acids. Germline lookup yields CDR1 SGDLS and CDR2 YYNGEE. With V trimmed by 1 base and J by 0 bases, 9 bases remained unmatched. The CDR3 region has the DNA TGTGCCAGCAGCGTATCCTCCGGCGGGGGGGCTAGCACAGATACGCAGTATTTT. The encoded protein is CASSVSSGGGASTDTQYF. The full variable domain, completed using reference TRBV9 and TRBJ2-3, is DSGVTQTPKHLITATGQRVTLRCSPRSGDLSVYWYQQSLDQGLQFLIQYYNGEERAKGNILERFSAQQFPDLHSELNLSSLELGDSALYFCASSVSSGGGASTDTQYFGPGTRLTVL.

The chain uses TRBV19 and TRBJ1-6; no firm D call. CDR1 LNHDA and CDR2 SQIVND come from the germline V gene (reference sequence). Trimming took off 3 bases at V and 5 bases at J, with 17 bases between the two ends. The CDR3 extends over 17 amino acids. The CDR3 here is CASSIRRGSRDNSPLHF. The CDR3 bases are TGTGCCAGTAGTATTCGTCGGGGATCGCGAGATAATTCACCCCTCCACTTT.